These 13 T cell receptor beta chains came from one sample sequenced in a study of blood T cell repertoires in COVID-19. TCRdb's table, derived via immunoSEQ multiplex PCR, lists solely in-frame clones and lacks some. The repertoire consists of 200,000 or so clones, with less than 90% occurring once and the leading ten covering under 2%. Sequencing used peripheral blood. These receptors all come from a man between 65 and 85 years old with acute or convalescent COVID-19.

CDR3 amino acids: CSVAAGVNEKLFF. CDR3 bases: TGCAGCGTTGCGGCGGGTGTTAATGAAAAACTGTTTTTT. The rearrangement uses TRBV29-1 and TRBJ1-4; D is uncertain. Germline CDR1 is SQVTM and CDR2 is ANQGSEA. V was clipped by 4 bases and J by 4 bases, with 10 bases between them. This CDR3 has 13 residues.

V gene TRBV2 combines with J gene TRBJ1-5, with 7 bases matching TRBD1. The germline V gene has CDR1 SNHLY and CDR2 FYNNEI. The trim removed 4 bases at V and 4 bases at J, leaving 7 bases unmatched. This CDR3 region has 15 residues. Here the CDR3 reads CASSVEGARNQPQHF. DNA for the CDR3: TGTGCCAGCAGTGTCGAGGGGGCGAGGAATCAGCCCCAGCATTTT. The entire variable domain, with the rest obtained from reference TRBV2 and TRBJ1-5, is as follows: EPEVTQTPSHQVTQMGQEVILRCVPISNHLYFYWYRQILGQKVEFLVSFYNNEISEKSEIFDDQFSVERPDGSNFTLKIRSTKLEDSAMYFCASSVEGARNQPQHFGDGTRLSIL.

V and J are TRBV19 and TRBJ1-2; the match to TRBD1 covers 9 bases. The CDR3 consists of 15 residues. The trim removed 2 bases at V and 3 bases at J, leaving 4 bases unmatched. Germline CDR1 LNHDA, CDR2 SQIVND (reference sequence). CDR3 residues: CASSITGGAHYGYTF. As DNA, the CDR3 is TGTGCCAGTAGTATAACAGGGGGCGCACACTATGGCTACACCTTC.

The chain joins TRBV3-1 (or the pseudogene TRBV3-2) to TRBJ2-7, with 9 bases that match TRBD2. Looked up from germline, CDR1 is LGHDT and CDR2 is YNNKEL (reference sequence). Trimming removed 1 base from V and 7 bases from J; junction bases left unmatched: 8. The CDR3 extends over 15 amino acids. The CDR3 sequence: CASSQALAGIGEQYF. Written as DNA, the CDR3 is TGTGCCAGCAGCCAAGCCCTAGCGGGAATAGGGGAGCAGTACTTC.

This clone was counted once. The chain uses TRBV3-1 (or the pseudogene TRBV3-2) and TRBJ2-3; D is perhaps TRBD2 (6 bases). CDR3 length: 15 amino acids. CDR1 and CDR2 from the germline V gene are LGHDT and YNNKEL (reference sequence). With 1 base removed from V and 5 bases from J, the gap between germline ends came to 13 bases. The CDR3 spells CASSQAPAGRDTQYF. As DNA, the CDR3 is TGTGCCAGCAGCCAAGCCCCAGCGGGCAGAGATACGCAGTATTTT.

This clone was picked up a small number of times. J is TRBJ1-1 and V is TRBV7-8, with 8 nucleotides matching TRBD1. The J segment lost 0 bases and the V segment lost 1 base, leaving 16 bases of the junction unmatched. Germline values: CDR1 SGHVS, CDR2 FQNEAQ. CDR3 length: 20 amino acids. The chain's CDR3 is CASSLVGYLRGPRLNTEAFF. CDR3 DNA sequence: TGTGCCAGCAGCTTAGTGGGGTACCTCAGGGGGCCCAGGCTGAACACTGAAGCTTTCTTT.

CDR3 DNA: TGTGCCTGGAAGGTGACAGGTATCCCCGGGGAGCTGTTTTTT. Its protein is CAWKVTGIPGELFF. J is TRBJ2-2 and V is TRBV30; possibly TRBD1 for D (6 bases). The V gene's germline CDR1 is GTSNPN and CDR2 SVGIG (reference sequence). The CDR3 is 14 amino acids. Trimming pared 4 bases from V and 6 bases from J, leaving 15 bases between.

A few counts support this clone. The CDR3 loop reads CASSRTQGATEAFF. The CDR3 nucleotides read TGTGCCAGCTCACGAACTCAGGGGGCCACTGAAGCTTTCTTT. This sequence joins TRBV18 and TRBJ1-1; TRBD1 matches at 8 bases. CDR1 is KGHSH and CDR2 is LQKENI in the germline V gene. The CDR3 loop spans 14 amino acids. V dropped 4 bases and J dropped 4; count of bases not matched to a gene: 5. Together with reference TRBV18 and TRBJ1-1, the CDR3 gives the full variable domain: NAGVMQNPRHLVRRRGQEARLRCSPMKGHSHVYWYRQLPEEGLKFMVYLQKENIIDESGMPKERFSAEFPKEGPSILRIQQVVRGDSAAYFCASSRTQGATEAFFGQGTRLTVV.

The chain links TRBV3-1 (or the pseudogene TRBV3-2) to TRBJ2-1; the D is unclear. Germline values: CDR1 LGHDT, CDR2 YNNKEL (reference sequence). The CDR3 totals 13 residues. The V and J ends lost 3 bases and 8 bases respectively, with 11 bases between them. CDR3 DNA: TGTGCCAGCAGCCATCTAATGCCTCATGAGCAGTTCTTC. It yields the protein CASSHLMPHEQFF.

The rearrangement links TRBV2 to TRBJ1-4; D not certain. Germline values: CDR1 SNHLY, CDR2 FYNNEI. Deletions cut 7 bases from V and 4 bases from J, with 16 bases between. This CDR3 is built from 15 residues. The CDR3 DNA reads as TGTGCCAGCAACCTCGACACGGCCCTTAATGAAAAACTGTTTTTT. Its translation: CASNLDTALNEKLFF.

This chain uses TRBV15 with TRBJ1-5; 9 bases map to TRBD1. V trimming: 3 bases; J trimming: 2 bases; junction bases outside the gene matches: 8. The CDR3 has 17 residues. Germline V gene lookup returns CDR1 LNHNV and CDR2 YYDKDF (reference sequence). CDR3 sequence: CATSSEFGDRGNQPQHF. The CDR3 coding sequence is TGTGCCACCAGCAGCGAATTTGGGGACAGGGGCAATCAGCCCCAGCATTTT. Full variable domain (outside the CDR3, taken from reference TRBV15 and TRBJ1-5): DAMVIQNPRYQVTQFGKPVTLSCSQTLNHNVMYWYQQKSSQAPKLLFHYYDKDFNNEADTPDNFQSRRPNTSFCFLDIRSPGLGDTAMYLCATSSEFGDRGNQPQHFGDGTRLSIL.

The chain employs TRBV7-9 and TRBJ2-1; 8 positions match TRBD1. The J segment lost 6 bases and the V segment lost 6 bases, leaving 13 bases of the junction unmatched. The germline CDR1 and CDR2 sequences are SEHNR and FQNEAQ (reference sequence). The length of the CDR3 is 16 residues. In nucleotides, the CDR3 is TGTGCCAGCAGTGTCTGGACAGGGTTCGACTCCAATGAGCAGTTCTTC. Translating gives CASSVWTGFDSNEQFF.

The V call is TRBV7-9, the J call TRBJ2-7; the match to TRBD2 covers 10 bases. The CDR3 is made up of 15 amino acids. The J segment lost 3 bases and the V segment lost 2 bases, leaving 4 bases of the junction unmatched. CDR1 is SEHNR, CDR2 FQNEAQ, per germline (reference sequence). CDR3 sequence (DNA): TGTGCCAGCAGCTTAAGAGCGGGAGGGGTCTACGAGCAGTACTTC. This encodes CASSLRAGGVYEQYF.